This entry lists 19 T cell receptor delta chains sequenced from one sample in a study of γδ T cells in repeated Plasmodium falciparum infection. Flow sorting of PBMC yielded separate Vgamma9/Vdelta2+ and Vdelta2-negative gammadelta T cell populations for bulk repertoire analysis. TCRdb redid the clone calls on the multiplex PCR reads with CATT. This sample yields over 45,000 delta-chain clones, of which 1.6% are seen a single time; 6.5% to 9.5% belongs to the top ten. The specimen sequenced was gamma-delta T cells from blood. The receptors stem from a pool of human donors (malaria-infected and uninfected, not separated).

Turning to this clone: Since a far larger clone is one base different, this is likely a read error. Distinct nucleotide sequences in the sample also encode this CDR3. The chain carries TRDV1 and TRDJ1; 9 bases line up with TRDD3. This CDR3 is 20 amino acids long. The ends lost 2 bases at V and 0 bases at J; junction bases unmatched: 16. The germline V gene has CDR1 TSWWSYY and CDR2 QGS. In DNA, the CDR3 is TGTGCTCTTGGGGAAAACACCTCGGGGTACTGGGGGACCTACACCGATAAACTCATCTTT. It encodes CALGENTSGYWGTYTDKLIF.

On this clone itself: TCRdb records a much larger clone's protein for this DNA, with a difference at residue 15 that likely arises from a read error; the protein given is the translation of the DNA. The V call is TRDV1, the J call TRDJ1; 7 nucleotides agree with TRDD3. Trimming removed 0 bases from V and 0 bases from J; junction bases left unmatched: 22. Germline V gene data show CDR1 as TSWWSYY and CDR2 as QGS. The CDR3 totals 22 residues. The CDR3 protein is CALGELGPLGPGGSLYTDKLIF. CDR3 in DNA: TGTGCTCTTGGGGAACTAGGTCCTTTGGGCCCTGGGGGGTCCCTTTACACCGATAAACTCATCTTT.

This clone was seen a few times. TCRdb lists the protein of a much larger clone for this DNA, which differs at residue 3, so this is likely a read error; the protein given here is translated from the DNA itself. The chain recombines TRDV2 with TRDJ1, with TRDD3 matching over 9 bases. The J gene was not available in TCRdb and was assigned here by matching the DNA to germline segments. Looked up from germline, CDR1 is GEAIGNYY and CDR2 is EKD. The CDR3 extends over 19 amino acids. This chain's CDR3 is CARDIVLGDGSGVTDKLIF. CDR3 DNA: TGTGCCCGTGACATCGTACTGGGGGACGGCTCGGGAGTCACCGATAAACTCATCTTT.

This clone was seen a handful of times. The protein held in TCRdb is that of a much larger clone and does not match this DNA's translation at residue 6, likely because of a read error; the protein shown is translated from the DNA. The sample carries other DNA sequences with the same CDR3. This CDR3 is CALGGVGGDLYTDKLIF. The CDR3 DNA reads TGTGCTCTTGGGGGAGTAGGGGGGGATCTGTACACCGATAAACTCATTTTT. The chain is built from TRDV1 and TRDJ1; 7 nucleotides line up with TRDD3. The germline CDR1 and CDR2 sequences are TSWWSYY and QGS. This CDR3 region has 17 residues.

This clone was seen repeatedly, ten times or more. The chain has TRDV1 and TRDJ1; 8 bases map to TRDD3. Per germline, CDR1 TSWWSYY and CDR2 QGS. With V trimmed by 1 base and J by 0 bases, 13 bases remained unmatched. There are 19 residues in the CDR3. In nucleotides, the CDR3 is TGTGCTCTTGGGGAACCTCTCGCGGGGATACACATCAACACCGATAAACTCATCTTT. This sequence encodes CALGEPLAGIHINTDKLIF.

Worth noting for this clone: The TCRdb protein, from a much larger clone, departs from this DNA's translation at residue 16, likely by read error; the protein shown derives from the DNA. This chain joins TRDV3 and TRDJ1, with 8 bases identical to TRDD2. The CDR3 extends over 21 amino acids. The V gene end was trimmed by 3 bases and the J gene end by 3 bases; junction bases not matched to a gene: 30. Per the germline V gene, CDR1 is TVYSNPD and CDR2 is GDNSRS (reference sequence). The CDR3 DNA follows: TGTGCCTTCCCTTCCTATCCTCCTTGGGGGCCCTCTTTGAGGTACGCCGATAAACTCATCTTT. As protein: CAFPSYPPWGPSLRYADKLIF.

There are a few counts of this clone. Translating this DNA gives a protein that differs at residue 5 from the TCRdb one, which belongs to a much larger clone; a read error is likely, and the protein shown is this translation. This chain connects TRDV1 to TRDJ1; maybe TRDD2 (6 bases). The J gene was not available in TCRdb and was assigned here by matching the DNA to germline segments. The CDR3 runs 23 residues. Germline CDR1 reads TSWWSYY; CDR2 reads QGS. For the CDR3, the DNA is TGTGCTCTTGGGAAACTTCCACTCCTACGAGGGGGGTGGGATTCAGCGTACACCGATAAACTCATCTTT. Its translation: CALGKLPLLRGGWDSAYTDKLIF.

This clone has a handful of counts. With a far larger clone one base away, a read error is the likely cause. The sample holds other DNA sequences that translate to the same CDR3. The chain links TRDV1 to TRDJ1; D might be TRDD3 (6 bases). From germline, CDR1 is TSWWSYY and CDR2 QGS. This CDR3 region has 20 residues. Between the trimmed V and J ends, which lost 0 bases and 5 bases, there was a span of 28 bases. CDR3 bases: TGTGCTCTTGGGGAACTCCCCTGGGGAATACGCGGCGTCCCGGCGGATAAACTCATCTTT. This codes for CALGELPWGIRGVPADKLIF.

This clone was recorded many times. A single base is all that separates this from a far larger clone, so a read error is likely. Different DNA sequences within this sample yield the same CDR3. The V gene is TRDV2, but the J gene lacks a call; TRDD3, the table's D call, lacks a check against the DNA. CDR3 size: 18 residues. CDR1 is GEAIGNYY and CDR2 is EKD in the germline V gene. The CDR3 protein is CACVMLSGGYGSTDKLIF. The DNA for the CDR3 is TGTGCCTGTGTCATGCTCTCTGGGGGATACGGGAGCACCGATAAGCTCATCTTT.

This clone was observed a handful of times. Only one base separates this from a far larger clonotype, so it likely reflects a read error. The same CDR3 also results from other DNA sequences found in this sample. The CDR3, as DNA: TGTGCCCTCCCTCAATCCCGCGCAACCCTCACTGGGGGATCCTCCGACGAGTACACCGACAAACTCATCTTT. Amino acid sequence: CALPQSRATLTGGSSDEYTDKLIF. The chain couples TRDV3 to TRDJ1; 10 bases are shared with TRDD3. TCRdb lists no J gene, so it was determined here by aligning the DNA to germline. The CDR3 totals 24 residues. The germline gives CDR1 TVYSNPD, CDR2 GDNSRS (reference sequence).

This clone appeared many times. A much larger clone differs by one base, so this may be a read error. The chain recombines TRDV1 with TRDJ1; TRDD3 matches 7 bases. The CDR3 is made up of 25 amino acids. J lost 0 bases, V lost 1 base, and 32 bases had no gene match. In germline, CDR1 is TSWWSYY, CDR2 QGS. The CDR3 here is CALGERSIRYPIVVDTFGYTDKLIF. Here the CDR3 DNA reads TGTGCTCTTGGGGAACGAAGTATCAGGTACCCCATTGTGGTGGATACGTTCGGGTACACCGATAAACTCATCTTT.

About this clone: TCRdb lists the protein of a much larger clone for this DNA, which differs at residue 16, so this is likely a read error; the protein given here is translated from the DNA itself. This chain connects TRDV1 to TRDJ1; 9 nucleotides match TRDD3. Germline V gives CDR1 TSWWSYY, CDR2 QGS. CDR3 length equals 19 residues. Germline trimming cut 0 bases from V and 9 bases from J; bases unmatched to any gene: 20. The CDR3 DNA is TGTGCTCTTGGGGAACTTTACCCACGCCAACTGGGGGAACCATCTGAACTCATCTTT. This codes for CALGELYPRQLGEPSELIF.

Comments on this clone: The protein held in TCRdb is that of a much larger clone and does not match this DNA's translation at residue 15, likely because of a read error; the protein shown is translated from the DNA. CDR3 DNA sequence: TGTGCCTGTGACACCGTCCCGGGGGCTCTGGGGGATACGAACAATAAACTCATCTTT. Its translation is CACDTVPGALGDTNNKLIF. This rearrangement joins TRDV2 to TRDJ1; the match to TRDD3 covers 12 bases. The J gene comes from matching the DNA to germline here; TCRdb lacks it. The CDR3 covers 19 residues. Germline CDR1 GEAIGNYY, CDR2 EKD. Trimming at V came to 0 bases and at J to 6 bases, leaving 16 bases not matched to a gene.

This clone was seen a handful of times. The protein TCRdb gives is from a much larger clone and does not agree with this DNA's translation at residue 5, likely a read error; the protein shown here comes from the DNA. The J gene is TRDJ2, the V gene TRDV1; no clear D gene. TCRdb is silent on the J gene; assignment here came from matching the DNA to germline. V was cut by 4 bases and J by 0 bases, with 18 bases left in between. In germline, CDR1 is TSWWSYY, CDR2 QGS. This CDR3 has 18 residues. CDR3 sequence: CALGGRTSLAALTAQLFF. As DNA, the CDR3 is TGTGCTCTTGGGGGACGTACCTCCCTCGCCGCTTTGACAGCACAACTCTTCTTT.

A few counts support this clone. This rearrangement joins TRDV1 to TRDJ1, with unresolved D. No J gene was available from TCRdb, and it was assigned here by a germline match of the DNA. V gave up 0 bases and J gave up 0 bases, with 8 bases separating them. Germline loops: CDR1 TSWWSYY, CDR2 QGS. The CDR3 consists of 15 residues. The DNA for the CDR3 is TGTGCTCTTGGGGAACTAACCCCCTACACCGATAAACTCATCTTT. Its protein is CALGELTPYTDKLIF.

For this clone: TCRdb's protein for this DNA is that of a much larger clone and differs from the translation at residue 6, likely a read error; the protein shown is the DNA translation. V and J are TRDV1 and TRDJ1, with 13 bases matching TRDD3. The J gene was not available in TCRdb and was assigned here by matching the DNA to germline segments. The V gene end was trimmed by 1 base and the J gene end by 3 bases; junction bases not matched to a gene: 23. Looked up from germline, CDR1 is TSWWSYY and CDR2 is QGS. The CDR3 length is 23 residues. This chain's CDR3 is CALGEPGPTRYWGIRSAADKLIF. The DNA of the CDR3 is TGTGCTCTTGGGGAACCCGGACCTACCCGCTACTGGGGGATACGTTCGGCCGCCGATAAACTCATCTTT.

Concerning this clone itself: A far larger clone is a single base away, which makes a read error likely. The V call is TRDV1, the J call TRDJ1, with 8 bases aligning to TRDD2. The J gene, missing from TCRdb, was assigned here through DNA to germline matching. Germline-derived CDR1 and CDR2 are TSWWSYY and QGS. V shed 7 bases, J shed 9 bases, and the junction held 25 bases outside the gene matches. The CDR3 is made up of 18 amino acids. The CDR3 DNA reads TGTGCTCTTGCCGTCGGGCTTCCTACCCCCCTACCCCTAGAACAACTCATCTTT. Translation: CALAVGLPTPLPLEQLIF.

Concerning this clone: TCRdb's protein, taken from a much larger clone, differs from this DNA's translation at residue 10, likely owing to a read error; the protein displayed comes from the DNA. This chain connects TRDV1 to TRDJ1; D might be TRDD2 or TRDD3, each matching 8 bases. TCRdb supplies no J gene; here it was assigned by aligning the nucleotide sequence to germline. Trimming left V 3 bases short and J 0 bases short, with 29 bases between. Germline CDR1 TSWWSYY, CDR2 QGS. The CDR3 sequence is 21 residues long. CDR3 loop: CALGEVFLRSWGKLYTDKLIF. CDR3 bases: TGTGCTCTTGGGGAGGTCTTCCTACGATCCTGGGGGAAACTGTACACCGATAAACTCATCTTT.

Note on this clone: A far larger clone is a single base away, which makes a read error likely. Other DNA sequences within the sample encode an identical CDR3. The V gene reported is TRDV1; the J gene is uncalled; whether TRDD3, the table's D call, matches the DNA was not checked. Germline assignment: CDR1 TSWWSYY and CDR2 QGS. The CDR3 length is 17 residues. The chain's CDR3 is CALGEYEGSLNTDKLIF. The CDR3 bases are TGTGCTCTTGGGGAATATGAGGGGTCCCTAAACACCGATAAGCTCATCTTT.